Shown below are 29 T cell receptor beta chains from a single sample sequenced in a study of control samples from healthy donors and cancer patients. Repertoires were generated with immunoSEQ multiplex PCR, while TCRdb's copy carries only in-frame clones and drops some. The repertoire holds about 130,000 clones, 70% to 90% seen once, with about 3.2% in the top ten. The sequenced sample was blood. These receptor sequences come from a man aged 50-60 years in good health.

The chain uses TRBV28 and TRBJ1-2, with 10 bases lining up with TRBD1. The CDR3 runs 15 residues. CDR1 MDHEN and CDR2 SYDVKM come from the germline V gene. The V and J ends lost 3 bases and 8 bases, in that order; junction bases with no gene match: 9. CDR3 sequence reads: CASSFGTGAYLGYTF. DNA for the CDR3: TGTGCCAGCAGTTTTGGGACAGGGGCTTATTTGGGCTACACCTTC.

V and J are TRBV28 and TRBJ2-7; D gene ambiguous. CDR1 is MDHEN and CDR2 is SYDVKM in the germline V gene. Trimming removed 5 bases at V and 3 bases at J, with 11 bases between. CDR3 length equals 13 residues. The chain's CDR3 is CASSGNTRYEQYF. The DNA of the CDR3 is TGTGCCAGCAGTGGGAACACCCGCTACGAGCAGTACTTC.

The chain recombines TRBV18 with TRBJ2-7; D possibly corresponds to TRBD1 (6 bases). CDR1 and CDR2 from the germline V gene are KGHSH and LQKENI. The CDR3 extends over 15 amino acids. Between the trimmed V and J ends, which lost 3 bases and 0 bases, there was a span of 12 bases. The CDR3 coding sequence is TGTGCCAGCTCACCTACCCAGGACAGCTCCTACGAGCAGTACTTC. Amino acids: CASSPTQDSSYEQYF.

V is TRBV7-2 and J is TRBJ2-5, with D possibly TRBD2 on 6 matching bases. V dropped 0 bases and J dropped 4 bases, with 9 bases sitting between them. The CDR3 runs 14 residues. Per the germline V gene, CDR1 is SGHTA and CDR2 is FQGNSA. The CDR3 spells CASSLARTIETQYF. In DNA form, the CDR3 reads TGTGCCAGCAGCTTAGCGCGGACTATAGAGACCCAGTACTTC. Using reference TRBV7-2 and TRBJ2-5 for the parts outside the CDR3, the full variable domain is GAGVSQSPSNKVTEKGKDVELRCDPISGHTALYWYRQSLGQGLEFLIYFQGNSAPDKSGLPSDRFSAERTGGSVSTLTIQRTQQEDSAVYLCASSLARTIETQYFGPGTRLLVL.

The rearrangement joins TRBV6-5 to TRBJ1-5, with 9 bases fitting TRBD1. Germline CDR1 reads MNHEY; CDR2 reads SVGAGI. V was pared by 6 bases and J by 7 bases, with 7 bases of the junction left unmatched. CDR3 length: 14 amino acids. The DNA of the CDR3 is TGTGCCAGCAGCCGGACAGGGGAGGGCCAGCCCCAGCATTTT. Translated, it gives CASSRTGEGQPQHF.

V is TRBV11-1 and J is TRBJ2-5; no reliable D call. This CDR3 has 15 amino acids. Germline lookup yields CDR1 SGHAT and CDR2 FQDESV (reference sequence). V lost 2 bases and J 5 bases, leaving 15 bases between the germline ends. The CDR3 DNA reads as TGTGCCAGCAGCTTAAGCCGGGTAGGATTGGAGACCCAGTACTTC. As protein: CASSLSRVGLETQYF.

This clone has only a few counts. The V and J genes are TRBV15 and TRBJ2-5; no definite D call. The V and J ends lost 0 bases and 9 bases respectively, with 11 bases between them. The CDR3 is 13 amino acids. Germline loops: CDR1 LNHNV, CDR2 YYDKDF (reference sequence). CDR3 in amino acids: CATSREGRSAQYF. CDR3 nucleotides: TGTGCCACCAGCAGAGAAGGCAGATCGGCCCAGTACTTC.

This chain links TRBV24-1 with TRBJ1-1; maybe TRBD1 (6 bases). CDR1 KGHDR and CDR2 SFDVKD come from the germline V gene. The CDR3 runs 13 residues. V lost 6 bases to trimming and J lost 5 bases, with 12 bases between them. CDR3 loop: CATSPGVGTEAFF. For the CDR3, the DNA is TGTGCCACCAGTCCAGGGGTGGGAACTGAAGCTTTCTTT.

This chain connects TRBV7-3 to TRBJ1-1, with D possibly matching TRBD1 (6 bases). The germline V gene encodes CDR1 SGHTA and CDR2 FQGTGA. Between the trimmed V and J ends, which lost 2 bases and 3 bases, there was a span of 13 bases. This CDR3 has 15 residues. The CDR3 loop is CASSLGQIEYTEAFF. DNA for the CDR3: TGTGCCAGCAGCTTAGGACAGATAGAGTACACTGAAGCTTTCTTT.

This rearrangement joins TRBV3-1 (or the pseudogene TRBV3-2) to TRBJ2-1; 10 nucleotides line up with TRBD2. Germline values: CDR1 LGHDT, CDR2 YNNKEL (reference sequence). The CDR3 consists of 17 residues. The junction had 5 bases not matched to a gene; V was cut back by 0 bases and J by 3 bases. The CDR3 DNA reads TGTGCCAGCAGCCAAGACAGCGGGGGGGTGGGCTACAATGAGCAGTTCTTC. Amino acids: CASSQDSGGVGYNEQFF.

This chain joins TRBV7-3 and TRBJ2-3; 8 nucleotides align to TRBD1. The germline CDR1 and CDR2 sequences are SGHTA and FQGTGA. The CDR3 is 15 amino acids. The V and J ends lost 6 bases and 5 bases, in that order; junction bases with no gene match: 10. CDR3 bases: TGTGCCAGCAGTCCCGCCGGGACAGGAGGAGATACGCAGTATTTT. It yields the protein CASSPAGTGGDTQYF.

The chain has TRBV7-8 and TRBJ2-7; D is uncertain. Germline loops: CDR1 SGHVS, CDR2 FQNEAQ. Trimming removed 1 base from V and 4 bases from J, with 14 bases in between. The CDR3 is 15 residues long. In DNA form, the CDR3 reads TGTGCCAGCAGCTTAGTAGACGCGCGAGTATACGAGCAGTACTTC. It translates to CASSLVDARVYEQYF.

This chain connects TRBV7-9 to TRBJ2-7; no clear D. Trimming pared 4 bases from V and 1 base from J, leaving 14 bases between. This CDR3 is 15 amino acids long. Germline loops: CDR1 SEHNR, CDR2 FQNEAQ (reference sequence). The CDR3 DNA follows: TGTGCCAGCAGCTCTCCTCTCGGACGGTCCTACGAGCAGTACTTC. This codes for CASSSPLGRSYEQYF.

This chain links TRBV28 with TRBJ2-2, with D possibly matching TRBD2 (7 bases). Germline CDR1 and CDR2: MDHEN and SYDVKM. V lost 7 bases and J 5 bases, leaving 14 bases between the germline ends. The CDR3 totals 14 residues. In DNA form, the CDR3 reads TGTGCCAGCATCGGGGGGCGTTGGACCGGGGAGCTGTTTTTT. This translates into CASIGGRWTGELFF.

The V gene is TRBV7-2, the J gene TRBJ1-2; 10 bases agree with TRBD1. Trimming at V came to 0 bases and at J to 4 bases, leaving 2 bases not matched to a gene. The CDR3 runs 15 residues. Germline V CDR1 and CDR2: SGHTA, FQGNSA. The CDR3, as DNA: TGTGCCAGCAGCTTAGCTGGACAGGGGGGCTATGGCTACACCTTC. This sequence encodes CASSLAGQGGYGYTF. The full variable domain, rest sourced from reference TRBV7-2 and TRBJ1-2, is GAGVSQSPSNKVTEKGKDVELRCDPISGHTALYWYRQSLGQGLEFLIYFQGNSAPDKSGLPSDRFSAERTGGSVSTLTIQRTQQEDSAVYLCASSLAGQGGYGYTFGSGTRLTVV.

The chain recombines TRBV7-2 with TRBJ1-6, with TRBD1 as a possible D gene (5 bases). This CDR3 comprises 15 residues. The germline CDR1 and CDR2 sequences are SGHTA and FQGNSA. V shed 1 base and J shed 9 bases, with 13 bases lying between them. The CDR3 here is CASSLGPGLASPLHF. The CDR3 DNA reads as TGTGCCAGCAGCTTAGGGCCAGGGTTGGCTTCACCCCTCCACTTT. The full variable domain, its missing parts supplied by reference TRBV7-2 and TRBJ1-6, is GAGVSQSPSNKVTEKGKDVELRCDPISGHTALYWYRQSLGQGLEFLIYFQGNSAPDKSGLPSDRFSAERTGGSVSTLTIQRTQQEDSAVYLCASSLGPGLASPLHFGNGTRLTVT.

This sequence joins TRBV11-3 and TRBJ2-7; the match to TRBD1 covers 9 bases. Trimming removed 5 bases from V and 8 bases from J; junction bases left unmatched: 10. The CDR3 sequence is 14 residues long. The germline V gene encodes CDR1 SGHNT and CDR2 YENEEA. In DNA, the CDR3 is TGTGCCAGCAGCCCACTCACCGGGACAGGGCAGCAGTACTTC. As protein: CASSPLTGTGQQYF.

The DNA of the CDR3 is TGTGCCAGCAGCTTAGGGGGTGATTTACCTAGCACAGATACGCAGTATTTT. This sequence encodes CASSLGGDLPSTDTQYF. The chain couples TRBV7-6 to TRBJ2-3; D gene unclear. Looked up from germline, CDR1 is SGHVS and CDR2 is FNYEAQ. V lost 1 base, J lost 0 bases, and 14 bases lay in between. The CDR3 totals 17 residues. The full variable domain, its missing parts supplied by reference TRBV7-6 and TRBJ2-3, is GAGVSQSPRYKVTKRGQDVALRCDPISGHVSLYWYRQALGQGPEFLTYFNYEAQQDKSGLPNDRFSAERPEGSISTLTIQRTEQRDSAMYRCASSLGGDLPSTDTQYFGPGTRLTVL.

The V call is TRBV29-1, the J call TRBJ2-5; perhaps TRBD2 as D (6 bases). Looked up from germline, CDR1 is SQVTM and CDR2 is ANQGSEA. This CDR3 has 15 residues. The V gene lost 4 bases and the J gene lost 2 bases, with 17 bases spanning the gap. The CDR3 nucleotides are TGCAGCGTTGGAGGCTCCCTTGGACTACAAGAGACCCAGTACTTC. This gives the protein CSVGGSLGLQETQYF.

This CDR3 is CASSTDRGPGTEAFF. The CDR3, as DNA: TGTGCCAGCAGTACCGACAGGGGGCCCGGCACTGAAGCTTTCTTT. The chain carries TRBV28 and TRBJ1-1; the match to TRBD1 covers 10 bases. Germline V gene lookup returns CDR1 MDHEN and CDR2 SYDVKM. With 5 bases clipped from V and 4 bases from J, the junction kept 7 bases outside the gene matches. The CDR3 length is 15 residues. Full variable domain (missing parts from reference TRBV28 and TRBJ1-1): DVKVTQSSRYLVKRTGEKVFLECVQDMDHENMFWYRQDPGLGLRLIYFSYDVKMKEKGDIPEGYSVSREKKERFSLILESASTNQTSMYLCASSTDRGPGTEAFFGQGTRLTVV.

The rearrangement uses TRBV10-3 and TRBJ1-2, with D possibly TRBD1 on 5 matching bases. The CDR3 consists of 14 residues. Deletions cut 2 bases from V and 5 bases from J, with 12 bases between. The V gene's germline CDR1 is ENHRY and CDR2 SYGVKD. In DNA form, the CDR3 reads TGTGCCATCAGTGAGGGGGCAGGGAAATATGGCTACACCTTC. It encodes CAISEGAGKYGYTF.

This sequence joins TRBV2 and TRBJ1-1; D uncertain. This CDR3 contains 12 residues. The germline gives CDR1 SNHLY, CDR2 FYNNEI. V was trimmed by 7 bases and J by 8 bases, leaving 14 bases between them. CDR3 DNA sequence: TGTGCCAGCACCGGGGTGGGGTCCGAAGCTTTCTTT. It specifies CASTGVGSEAFF. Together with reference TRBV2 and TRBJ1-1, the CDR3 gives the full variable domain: EPEVTQTPSHQVTQMGQEVILRCVPISNHLYFYWYRQILGQKVEFLVSFYNNEISEKSEIFDDQFSVERPDGSNFTLKIRSTKLEDSAMYFCASTGVGSEAFFGQGTRLTVV.

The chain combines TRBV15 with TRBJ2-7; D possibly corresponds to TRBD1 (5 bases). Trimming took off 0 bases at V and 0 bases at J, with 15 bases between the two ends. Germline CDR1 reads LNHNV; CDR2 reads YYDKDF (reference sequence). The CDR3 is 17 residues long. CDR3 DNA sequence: TGTGCCACCAGCAGAGATCGGGCAGGGTTTAGCTCCTACGAGCAGTACTTC. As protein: CATSRDRAGFSSYEQYF.

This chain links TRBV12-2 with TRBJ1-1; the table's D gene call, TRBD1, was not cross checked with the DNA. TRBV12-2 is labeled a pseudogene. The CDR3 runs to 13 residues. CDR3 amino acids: CASRLYRNTEAFF. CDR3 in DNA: TGTGCAAGTCGCTTATACAGGAACACTGAAGCTTTCTTT.

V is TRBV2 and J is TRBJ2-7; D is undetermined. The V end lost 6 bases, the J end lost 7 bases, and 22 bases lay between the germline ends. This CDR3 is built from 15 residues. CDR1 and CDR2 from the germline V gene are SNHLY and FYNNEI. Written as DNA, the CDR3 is TGTGCCAGCAGCCAAGCGAGGATAGGGTCTGGGGAGCAGTACTTC. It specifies CASSQARIGSGEQYF. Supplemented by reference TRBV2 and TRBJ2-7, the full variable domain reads EPEVTQTPSHQVTQMGQEVILRCVPISNHLYFYWYRQILGQKVEFLVSFYNNEISEKSEIFDDQFSVERPDGSNFTLKIRSTKLEDSAMYFCASSQARIGSGEQYFGPGTRLTVT.

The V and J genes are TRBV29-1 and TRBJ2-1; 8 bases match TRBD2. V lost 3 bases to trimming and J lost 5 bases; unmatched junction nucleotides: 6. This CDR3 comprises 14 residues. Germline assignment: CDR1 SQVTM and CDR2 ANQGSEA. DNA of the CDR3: TGCAGCGTTGATTCGGGGGGGCCAAACAATGAGCAGTTCTTC. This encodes CSVDSGGPNNEQFF.

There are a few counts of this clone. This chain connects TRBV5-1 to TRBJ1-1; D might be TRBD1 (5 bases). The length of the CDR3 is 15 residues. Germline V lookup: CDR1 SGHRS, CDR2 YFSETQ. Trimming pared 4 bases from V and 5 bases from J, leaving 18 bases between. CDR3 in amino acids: CASSITGYPGTEAFF. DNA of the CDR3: TGCGCCAGCAGCATAACAGGATACCCGGGGACTGAAGCTTTCTTT.

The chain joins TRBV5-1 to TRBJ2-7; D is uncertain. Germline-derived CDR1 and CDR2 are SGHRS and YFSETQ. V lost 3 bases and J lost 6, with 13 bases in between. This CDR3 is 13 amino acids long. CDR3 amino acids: CASSSYGEAEQYF. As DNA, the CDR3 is TGCGCCAGCAGCTCCTACGGCGAAGCCGAGCAGTACTTC. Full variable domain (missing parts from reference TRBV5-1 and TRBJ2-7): KAGVTQTPRYLIKTRGQQVTLSCSPISGHRSVSWYQQTPGQGLQFLFEYFSETQRNKGNFPGRFSGRQFSNSRSEMNVSTLELGDSALYLCASSSYGEAEQYFGPGTRLTVT.

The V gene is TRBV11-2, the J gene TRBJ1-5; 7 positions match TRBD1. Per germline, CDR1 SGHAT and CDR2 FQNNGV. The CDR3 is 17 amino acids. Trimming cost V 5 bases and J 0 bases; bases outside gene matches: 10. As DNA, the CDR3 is TGTGCCAGCAGCCGCGGGGAGACAGGGTATAGCAATCAGCCCCAGCATTTT. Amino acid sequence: CASSRGETGYSNQPQHF. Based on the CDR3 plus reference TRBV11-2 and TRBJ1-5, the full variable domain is EAGVAQSPRYKIIEKRQSVAFWCNPISGHATLYWYQQILGQGPKLLIQFQNNGVVDDSQLPKDRFSAERLKGVDSTLKIQPAKLEDSAVYLCASSRGETGYSNQPQHFGDGTRLSIL.